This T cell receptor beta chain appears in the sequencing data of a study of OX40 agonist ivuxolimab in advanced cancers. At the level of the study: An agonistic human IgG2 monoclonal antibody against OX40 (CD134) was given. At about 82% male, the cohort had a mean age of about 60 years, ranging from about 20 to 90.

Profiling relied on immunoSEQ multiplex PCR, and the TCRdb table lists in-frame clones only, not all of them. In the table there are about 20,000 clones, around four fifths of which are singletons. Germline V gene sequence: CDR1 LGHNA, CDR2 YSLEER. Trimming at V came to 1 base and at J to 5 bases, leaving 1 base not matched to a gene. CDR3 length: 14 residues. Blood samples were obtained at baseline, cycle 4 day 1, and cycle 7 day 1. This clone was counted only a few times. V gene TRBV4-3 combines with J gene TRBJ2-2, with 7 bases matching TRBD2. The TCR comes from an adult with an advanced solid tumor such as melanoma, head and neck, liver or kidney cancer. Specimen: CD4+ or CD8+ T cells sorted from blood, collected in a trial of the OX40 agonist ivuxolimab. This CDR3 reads CASSQVGGTGELFF. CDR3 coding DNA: TGCGCCAGCAGCCAAGTGGGGGGGACCGGGGAGCTGTTTTTT.